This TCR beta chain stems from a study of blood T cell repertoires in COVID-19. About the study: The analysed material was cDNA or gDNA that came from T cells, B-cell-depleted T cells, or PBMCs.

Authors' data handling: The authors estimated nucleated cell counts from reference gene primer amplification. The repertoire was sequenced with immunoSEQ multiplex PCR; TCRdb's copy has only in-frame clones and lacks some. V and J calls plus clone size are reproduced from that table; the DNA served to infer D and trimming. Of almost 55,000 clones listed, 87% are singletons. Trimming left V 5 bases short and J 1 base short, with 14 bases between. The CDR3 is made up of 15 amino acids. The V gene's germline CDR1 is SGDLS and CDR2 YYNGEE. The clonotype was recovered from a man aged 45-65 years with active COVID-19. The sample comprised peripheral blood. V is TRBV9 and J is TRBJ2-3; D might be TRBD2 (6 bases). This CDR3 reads CASSARGDGTDTQYF. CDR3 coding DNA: TGTGCCAGCAGTGCGCGGGGTGATGGCACAGATACGCAGTATTTT.